The TCR beta chain under discussion was sequenced for a study of graft-versus-host responses after intestinal transplantation. Study context: Each transplant was multivisceral, liver-intestinal, or isolated intestinal.

V was clipped by 0 bases and J by 3 bases, with 14 bases between them. The CDR3 runs to 16 residues. Germline V lookup: CDR1 SEHNR, CDR2 FQNEAQ (reference sequence). Overall study findings and caveats: Declines in HvG clones occurring early post-transplant were associated with peak circulating GvH clone levels. The marrow of recipients harbored GvH clones, and ileum or blood showed some of them first.

Points on this clone: Its target is not known.

The method was immunoSEQ multiplex PCR; TCRdb's version includes in-frame clones alone and lacks a portion of them. The sample lists about 59,000 clones; around 92% were seen once. The TCR originated in a human donor who was the organ donor for an intestinal transplant. The sample consisted of unstimulated CD4+ T cells sorted from spleen or lymph node cells, taken before transplant. The chain uses TRBV7-9 and TRBJ1-1, with TRBD1 as a possible D gene (6 bases). The CDR3 DNA sequence: TGTGCCAGCAGCTTAGCGGGGGCGGAGGACTACACTGAAGCTTTCTTT. Its translation: CASSLAGAEDYTEAFF. The whole variable domain, filled in from reference TRBV7-9 and TRBJ1-1, reads DTGVSQNPRHKITKRGQNVTFRCDPISEHNRLYWYRQTLGQGPEFLTYFQNEAQLEKSRLLSDRFSAERPKGSFSTLEIQRTEQGDSAMYLCASSLAGAEDYTEAFFGQGTRLTVV.